Following are 13 T cell receptor beta chains from one sample sequenced in a study of T-cell memory formation after mild COVID-19. TCRdb reanalysed the 5' RACE reads using MiXCR and keeps one entry per CDR3 protein. The sample carries tens of thousands of distinct CDR3 sequences, roughly 17% recorded once. Sequencing used PBMCs or a T cell subset sorted from them (not recorded which). The receptors shown here come from an adult woman who had mild COVID-19 (a few samples of this study predate the infection). Cell type and time point are not known.

In its sample, this clonotype was seen a few times. This chain links TRBV9 with TRBJ2-7; TRBD1 matches at 10 bases. The V and J ends lost 0 bases and 4 bases, in that order; junction bases with no gene match: 4. Germline V gene data show CDR1 as SGDLS and CDR2 as YYNGEE. CDR3 length equals 15 residues. CDR3 nucleotides: TGTGCCAGCAGCGTAGATCAGGGACAGGGGTACGAGCAGTACTTC. This codes for CASSVDQGQGYEQYF.

The chain carries TRBV7-9 and TRBJ1-2; D might be TRBD1 (6 bases). The CDR3 loop spans 16 amino acids. V was cut by 0 bases and J by 4 bases, with 15 bases left in between. Germline CDR1 reads SEHNR; CDR2 reads FQNEAQ (reference sequence). Here the CDR3 DNA reads TGTGCCAGCAGCTTAGCGTCATGGGGGGCTGTCTATGGCTACACCTTC. Protein product: CASSLASWGAVYGYTF.

The genes are TRBV24-1 and TRBJ1-2, with 7 bases identical to TRBD1. The CDR3 has 13 residues. The junction had 3 bases not matched to a gene; V was cut back by 4 bases and J by 5 bases. Germline assignment: CDR1 KGHDR and CDR2 SFDVKD. CDR3 in amino acids: CATSEGDSYGYTF. The DNA of the CDR3 is TGTGCCACCAGTGAGGGGGACAGTTATGGCTACACCTTC.

The chain uses TRBV7-8 and TRBJ2-1; 12 nucleotides align to TRBD2. Germline values: CDR1 SGHVS, CDR2 FQNEAQ. This CDR3 is built from 17 residues. V lost 7 bases and J lost 0; bases outside the gene matches: 7. DNA for the CDR3: TGTGCCAGCACCTGGACTAGCGGGAAATTCTCCTACAATGAGCAGTTCTTC. The encoded protein is CASTWTSGKFSYNEQFF.

The chain has TRBV7-8 and TRBJ2-3, with a weak D call TRBD2 (5 bases). V lost 2 bases and J 5 bases, leaving 14 bases between the germline ends. The CDR3 sequence is 15 residues long. The germline V gene has CDR1 SGHVS and CDR2 FQNEAQ. CDR3 nucleotides: TGTGCCAGCAGCTTACACTCTAGCCTGGAAGATACGCAGTATTTT. Amino acid sequence: CASSLHSSLEDTQYF. The full variable domain, in which reference TRBV7-8 and TRBJ2-3 provide the parts outside the CDR3, is GAGVSQSPRYKVAKRGQDVALRCDPISGHVSLFWYQQALGQGPEFLTYFQNEAQLDKSGLPSDRFFAERPEGSVSTLKIQRTQQEDSAVYLCASSLHSSLEDTQYFGPGTRLTVL.

CDR3 nucleotides: TGCGCCAGCAGCTTGCCGGAGCAGGGAGCCATGAACACTGAAGCTTTCTTT. Protein sequence: CASSLPEQGAMNTEAFF. The V and J genes are TRBV5-1 and TRBJ1-1; D might be TRBD1 (5 bases). CDR3 size: 17 residues. Germline assignment: CDR1 SGHRS and CDR2 YFSETQ. The V end lost 1 base, the J end lost 0 bases, and 16 bases lay between the germline ends. Full variable domain (remainder filled in from reference TRBV5-1 and TRBJ1-1): KAGVTQTPRYLIKTRGQQVTLSCSPISGHRSVSWYQQTPGQGLQFLFEYFSETQRNKGNFPGRFSGRQFSNSRSEMNVSTLELGDSALYLCASSLPEQGAMNTEAFFGQGTRLTVV.

This clonotype was detected a few times. The CDR3 bases are TGCGCCAGCAGCTTGGGGGCTAGCGGGCCCTTGGAGACCCAGTACTTC. Residues: CASSLGASGPLETQYF. This sequence joins TRBV5-1 and TRBJ2-5; 8 nucleotides agree with TRBD2. Germline trimming cut 0 bases from V and 5 bases from J; bases unmatched to any gene: 9. CDR3 length equals 16 residues. Germline-derived CDR1 and CDR2 are SGHRS and YFSETQ.

V is TRBV7-6 and J is TRBJ2-5; D unclear. V lost 2 bases and J 5 bases, leaving 15 bases between the germline ends. The germline V gene has CDR1 SGHVS and CDR2 FNYEAQ. The CDR3 length is 15 residues. The CDR3 DNA reads as TGTGCCAGCAGCTTACCCGCATCGGCCGGGGAGACCCAGTACTTC. Amino acid sequence: CASSLPASAGETQYF.

This clonotype was seen repeatedly, ten times or more. This sequence joins TRBV7-9 and TRBJ2-7; tentative D call: TRBD2 (5 bases). V lost 6 bases and J 2 bases, leaving 14 bases between the germline ends. The CDR3 is 14 amino acids. CDR1 is SEHNR and CDR2 is FQNEAQ in the germline V gene (reference sequence). The CDR3 region is CASRPNPGTYEQYF. In DNA, the CDR3 is TGTGCCAGCAGACCTAACCCCGGGACCTACGAGCAGTACTTC.

This clonotype showed up just a few times. The chain is built from TRBV19 and TRBJ2-5, with D perhaps matching TRBD2 (6 bases). CDR3 length: 16 residues. V shed 0 bases and J shed 4 bases, with 15 bases lying between them. Germline lookup yields CDR1 LNHDA and CDR2 SQIVND (reference sequence). This chain's CDR3 is CASSIDFGGRRETQYF. Here the CDR3 DNA reads TGTGCCAGTAGTATAGATTTCGGGGGTAGGAGAGAGACCCAGTACTTC.

The chain's CDR3 is CASSVDFSEGNRAFF. CDR3 bases: TGTGCCAGCAGCGTAGATTTCAGTGAGGGGAATAGAGCTTTCTTT. V usage is TRBV9 and J usage is TRBJ1-1; TRBD1 is a possible D gene (5 bases). Between the trimmed V and J ends, which lost 0 bases and 10 bases, there was a span of 19 bases. The germline CDR1 and CDR2 sequences are SGDLS and YYNGEE. The CDR3 consists of 15 residues.

This clonotype was found a few times. This chain connects TRBV24-1 to TRBJ2-7, with 11 positions matching TRBD2. This CDR3 contains 15 residues. With 4 bases clipped from V and 6 bases from J, the junction kept 7 bases outside the gene matches. Germline CDR1 KGHDR, CDR2 SFDVKD. The CDR3 sequence is CATSDTGTSGREQYF. For the CDR3, the DNA is TGTGCCACCAGTGACACCGGGACTAGCGGACGCGAGCAGTACTTC.

CDR3 sequence: CASSAGNTEAFF. The CDR3 coding sequence is TGTGCCAGCAGCGCAGGAAACACTGAAGCTTTCTTT. The rearrangement links TRBV9 to TRBJ1-1, with D unclear. Germline CDR1 SGDLS, CDR2 YYNGEE. V was cut by 3 bases and J by 2 bases, with 5 bases left in between. The CDR3 has 12 amino acids.